These T cell receptor beta chains were read from a single sample in a study of T cell responses to AZD1222 COVID-19 vaccine. Method: immunoSEQ multiplex PCR; TCRdb's copy keeps in-frame clones and lacks some. The data hold 240,000 or so clones, with 85% to 95% observed a single time. Material: peripheral blood, obtained on day 0 of AZD1222 vaccination. Receptor source: an adult in good health. The CDR3 runs from the conserved cysteine through the conserved F or W. A D gene is named only where the DNA matches it firmly. Rows give clone size only sometimes, using once, few, many, or a class for an expanded clone.

>NA|TRBJ1-2|TRBV4-1|NA
CASSQDEAGVTYGYTF
TGCGCCAGCAGCCAAGATGAGGCAGGGGTGACCTATGGCTACACCTTC
>few|TRBJ2-3|TRBV28|TRBD1
CASSPPGRGQKDTQYF
TGTGCCAGCAGTCCCCCAGGTAGGGGGCAGAAAGATACGCAGTATTTT
>NA|TRBJ2-7|TRBV28|TRBD1
CASSTTGGAAYEQYF
TGTGCCAGCAGCACGACAGGGGGCGCGGCCTACGAGCAGTACTTC
>NA|TRBJ1-3|TRBV28|NA
CASVTGSGNTIYF
TGTGCCAGCGTGACAGGCTCTGGAAACACCATATATTTT
>NA|TRBJ2-1|TRBV7-9|NA
CASSPPRQRLGNEQFF
TGTGCCAGCAGCCCTCCCCGACAGCGCCTTGGGAATGAGCAGTTCTTC
>NA|TRBJ1-1|TRBV6-5|TRBD1
CASSRDRGTEAFF
TGTGCCAGCAGCCGGGACAGGGGGACTGAAGCTTTCTTT
>NA|TRBJ1-5|TRBV5-1|TRBD1
CASSRGTGNNQPQHF
TGCGCCAGCAGCCGAGGGACAGGGAACAATCAGCCCCAGCATTTT
>NA|TRBJ2-5|TRBV9|NA
CASSVGTTQETQYF
TGTGCCAGCAGCGTAGGGACTACCCAAGAGACCCAGTACTTC
>NA|TRBJ1-6|TRBV7-8|NA
CASSQRHRDSPLHF
TGTGCCAGCAGCCAACGCCACAGGGACTCACCCCTCCACTTT
>NA|TRBJ2-1|TRBV14|TRBD2
CASALGAGGWYEQFF
TGTGCCAGCGCCCTCGGGGCGGGAGGATGGTATGAGCAGTTCTTC
>NA|TRBJ1-5|TRBV6-5|NA
CASRRASGNQPQHF
TGTGCCAGCAGGAGAGCCTCTGGCAATCAGCCCCAGCATTTT
>NA|TRBJ1-6|TRBV6-5|NA
CASTPDRIYNSPLHF
TGTGCCAGCACCCCGGACCGAATCTATAATTCACCCCTCCACTTT
>NA|TRBJ2-7|TRBV19|NA
CASSTLAAGEQYF
TGTGCCAGTAGTACCCTTGCTGCGGGGGAGCAGTACTTC
>NA|TRBJ2-5|TRBV4-1|TRBD2
CASSQVLAGGRETQYF
TGCGCCAGCAGCCAAGTTTTAGCGGGGGGGCGAGAGACCCAGTACTTC
>NA|TRBJ2-7|TRBV15|NA
CATSRDRGEQYF
TGTGCCACCAGCAGAGATAGGGGCGAGCAGTACTTC
>NA|TRBJ2-2|TRBV23-1|TRBD2
CASSHMRRGGAGELFF
TGCGCCAGCAGCCACATGCGCCGCGGGGGAGCCGGGGAGCTGTTTTTT
>once|TRBJ2-7|TRBV7-2|TRBD2
CASSLRLAGDSYEQYF
TGTGCCAGCAGCTTAAGATTAGCGGGGGACTCCTACGAGCAGTACTTC
>NA|TRBJ1-4|TRBV6-5|NA
CASSYSGGTNEKLFF
TGTGCCAGCAGTTATTCGGGGGGAACTAATGAAAAACTGTTTTTT
>NA|TRBJ2-1|TRBV28|NA
CASSSQGGFDYNEQFF
TGTGCCAGCAGTTCCCAAGGGGGATTTGACTACAATGAGCAGTTCTTC
>NA|TRBJ2-3|TRBV5-5|TRBD2
CASSMGGGRGTDTQYF
TGTGCCAGCAGCATGGGCGGGGGGCGCGGAACAGATACGCAGTATTTT